The source of this T cell receptor beta chain is a study of long-term antiretroviral therapy in people with HIV. At survey level, the immunoSEQ assay was run in its v3.0 version. Sequencing of each sample targeted about 35,000-50,000 T-cell genomes. Repertoires were generated with immunoSEQ multiplex PCR, while TCRdb's copy carries only in-frame clones and drops some. The data show 30,000 to 40,000 clones, 70% to 80% seen once. General observations from the study: Upon ART, diversity increased but remained lower than transplant donor controls. CDR3 length ranges were narrower in HIV repertoires than in controls.

One or more pre-ART and two or more post-ART PBMC samples were available from each donor. This CDR3 comprises 14 residues. V was pared by 3 bases and J by 1 base, with 10 bases between. The germline CDR1 and CDR2 sequences are MNHNS and SASEGT. Turning to this clone: Its antigen is as yet unknown.

The sequence derives from a man younger than 35 with HIV. The chain combines TRBV6-1 with TRBJ2-7; TRBD1 is a possible D gene (6 bases). This specimen consisted of unsorted PBMCs, obtained 1.9 years after starting antiretroviral therapy. The CDR3 reads CASSDRRGSYEQYF. The CDR3 DNA reads as TGTGCCAGCAGTGACCGCAGGGGTTCCTACGAGCAGTACTTC.